This TCR beta chain comes out of a study of T-cell reconstitution after alpha-beta-depleted transplantation in children. The study, taken as a whole, reports: Alpha-beta T cells present about two months after transplant were reported to originate from several hundred expanded graft clones. T-cell numbers and diversity, one year after transplant, stemmed largely from T cells that were newly produced. Surviving recipient T cells and intrathymic progenitors accounted for some patients' high TCRbeta diversity at day 60.

The TCRbeta library was prepared with unique molecular identifiers. TCRdb reanalysed the PCR reads using MiXCR and keeps one entry per CDR3 protein. The sample includes 580,000 or so distinct CDR3 sequences, about 21% of them seen just once. Per germline, CDR1 MNHEY and CDR2 SVGAGI. This CDR3 has 12 amino acids. Trimming stripped 8 bases from V and 4 bases from J, with 11 bases between. This clonotype was seen a few times. Its antigen is as yet unknown. The TCR comes from a boy in the first two years of life who had a stem cell transplant for acute myeloid leukemia, so the T cells may come from the graft donor. The material sequenced was PBMCs, mostly from graft donor cells, taken 360 days after TCRalphabeta/CD19-depleted stem cell transplant. The genes are TRBV6-5 and TRBJ1-1, with D possibly being TRBD1 (5 bases). The CDR3 loop reads CASVQGGTEAFF. Here the CDR3 DNA reads TGTGCCAGCGTCCAGGGAGGCACTGAAGCTTTCTTT.